The TCR beta chain under discussion was sequenced for a study of cytomegalovirus exposure and HLA in healthy donors. The study, taken as a whole, reports: There were reportedly fewer N-insertions in an Asian-associated ancestry cluster than the roughly 700-donor mean, in a later analysis.

PCR involved 60 Vbeta and 13 Jbeta primers. Method: immunoSEQ multiplex PCR; TCRdb's copy keeps in-frame clones and lacks some. The data contain 100,000 to 150,000 clones, 80% of them singletons. This CDR3 contains 14 residues. Germline V gene sequence: CDR1 SGHTA, CDR2 FQGNSA. With 1 base removed from V and 3 bases from J, the gap between germline ends came to 10 bases. This clone was recorded only once. Its cognate antigen is unknown. The sequencing sample was made of PBMCs. The V call is TRBV7-2, the J call TRBJ2-7, with a weak D call TRBD2 (5 bases). The clonotype was recovered from a female donor in good health and CMV-seropositive. As DNA, the CDR3 is TGTGCCAGCAGCTTAGTGCGGAGGAACTACGAGCAGTACTTC. Its protein is CASSLVRRNYEQYF.